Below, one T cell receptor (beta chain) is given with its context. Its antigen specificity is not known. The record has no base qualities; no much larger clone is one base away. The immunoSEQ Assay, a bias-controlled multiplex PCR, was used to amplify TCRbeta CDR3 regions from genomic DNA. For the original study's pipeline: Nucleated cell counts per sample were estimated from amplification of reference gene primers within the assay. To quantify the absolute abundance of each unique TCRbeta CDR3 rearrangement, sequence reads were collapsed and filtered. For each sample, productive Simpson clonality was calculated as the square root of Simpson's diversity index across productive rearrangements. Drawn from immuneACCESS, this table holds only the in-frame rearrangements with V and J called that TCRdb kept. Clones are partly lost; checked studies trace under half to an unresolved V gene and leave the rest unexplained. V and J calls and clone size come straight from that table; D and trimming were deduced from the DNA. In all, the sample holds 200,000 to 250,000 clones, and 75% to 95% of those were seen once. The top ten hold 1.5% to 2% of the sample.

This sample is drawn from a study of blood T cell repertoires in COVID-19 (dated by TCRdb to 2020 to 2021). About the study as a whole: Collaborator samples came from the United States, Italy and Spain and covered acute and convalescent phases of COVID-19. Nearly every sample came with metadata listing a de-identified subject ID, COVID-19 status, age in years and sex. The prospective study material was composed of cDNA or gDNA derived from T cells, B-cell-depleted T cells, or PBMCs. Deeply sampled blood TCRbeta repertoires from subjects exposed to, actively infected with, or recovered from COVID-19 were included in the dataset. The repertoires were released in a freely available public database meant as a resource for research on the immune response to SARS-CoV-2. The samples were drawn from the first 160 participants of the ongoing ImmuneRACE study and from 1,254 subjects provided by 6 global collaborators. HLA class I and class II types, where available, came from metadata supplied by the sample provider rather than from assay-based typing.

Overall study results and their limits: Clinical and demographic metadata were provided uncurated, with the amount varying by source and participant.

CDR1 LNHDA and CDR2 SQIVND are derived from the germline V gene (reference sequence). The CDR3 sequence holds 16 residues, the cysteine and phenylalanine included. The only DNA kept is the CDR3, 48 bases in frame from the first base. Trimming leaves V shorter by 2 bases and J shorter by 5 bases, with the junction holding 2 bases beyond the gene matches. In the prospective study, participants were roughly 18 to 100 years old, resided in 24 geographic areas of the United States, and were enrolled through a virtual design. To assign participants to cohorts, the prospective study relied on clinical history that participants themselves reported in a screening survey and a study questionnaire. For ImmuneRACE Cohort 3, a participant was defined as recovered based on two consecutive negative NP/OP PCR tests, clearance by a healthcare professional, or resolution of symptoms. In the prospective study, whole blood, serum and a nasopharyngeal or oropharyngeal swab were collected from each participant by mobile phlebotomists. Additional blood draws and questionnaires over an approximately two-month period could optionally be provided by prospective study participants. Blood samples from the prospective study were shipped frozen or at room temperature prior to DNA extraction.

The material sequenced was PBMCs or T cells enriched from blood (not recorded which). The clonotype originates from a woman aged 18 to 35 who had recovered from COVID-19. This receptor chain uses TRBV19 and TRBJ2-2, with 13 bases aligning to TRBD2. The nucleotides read TGTGCCAGTAGTATAATGGGACTAGCGGGAACCGGGGAGCTGTTTTTT. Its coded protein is CASSIMGLAGTGELFF.